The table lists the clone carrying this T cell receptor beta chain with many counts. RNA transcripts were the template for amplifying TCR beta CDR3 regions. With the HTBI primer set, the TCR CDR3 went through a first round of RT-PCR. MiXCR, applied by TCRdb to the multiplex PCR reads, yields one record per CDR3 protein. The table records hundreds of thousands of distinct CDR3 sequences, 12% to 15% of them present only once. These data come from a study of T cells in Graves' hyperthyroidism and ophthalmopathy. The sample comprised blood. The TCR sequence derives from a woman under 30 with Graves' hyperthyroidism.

The CDR3 coding sequence is TGTGCCAGCAGCCTAGGGACAGCCAATCAGCCCCAGCATTTT. Amino acids: CASSLGTANQPQHF. This chain joins TRBV27 and TRBJ1-5; 7 nucleotides agree with TRBD1. The CDR3 has 14 amino acids. V shed 6 bases, J shed 3 bases, and the junction held 5 bases outside the gene matches. CDR1 MNHEY and CDR2 SMNVEV come from the germline V gene (reference sequence).